The entry that follows covers one T cell receptor beta chain sequence. This clone's antigen is unknown. The record has no base qualities; no much larger clone is one base away. This record comes from a study of blood T cells in healthy people across ages (dated by TCRdb to the mid-2010s). At the level of the whole study: In model experiments, template switching captured about one uniquely barcoded TCR beta cDNA molecule for every two T cells. Age-related changes in TCR beta repertoire diversity were measured in the study by deep sequencing normalized with unique cDNA molecular identifiers. For two donors (one aged 18 to 29 and one aged 80 or older), the study analyzed two additional independent replicas of 1 million unique cDNA reads from the same blood draw. The donors were divided into four age groups: young (average approximately 17 years), middle-aged (almost 40), aged (about 60) and long-lived (about 80). What the study reported, not specific to this receptor: A strong correlation was found between observed TCR beta diversity and the percentage of naive T cells measured by flow cytometry. Conclusive comparison of naive and antigen-experienced compartments was prevented by the profiling of bulk unsorted PBMCs. Because donor CMV infection status was unknown, age-related changes in expanded clonotypes were potentially confounded. Estimates of total diversity from one million sequenced T cells were regarded as lower bounds and underestimates. As age increased, observed TCR beta diversity per million T cells dropped in a roughly linear way, and a significant reduction was already evident by age 40. Compared with the aged group, more naive CD4+ T cells, fewer expanded clones and increased TCR diversity were shown by the long-lived group, suggesting age selection.

For this chain, trimming is 6 bases at the V end and 0 bases at the J end, and the number of junction bases without a gene match is 8. From its cysteine to its phenylalanine, the CDR3 spans 17 amino acids. Only the CDR3 DNA is retained, 51 bases long and in frame from the first base. CDR1 MNHNY and CDR2 SVGAGI are derived from the germline V gene (reference sequence). Library creation used 5' RACE. The sample was run on an Illumina HiSeq 2500. A second PCR of roughly 7 to 11 cycles was performed with a sample-barcoded 5' primer and a J-beta primer mix. A unique molecular identifier was introduced onto each TCR beta cDNA molecule by a template-switch 5' adaptor carrying 12 random nucleotides. Each sample yielded at least 2.5 million CDR3-containing paired-end reads. All of the RNA was converted into first-strand cDNA using the Mint cDNA synthesis kit, with a TRBC-specific oligonucleotide serving as the primer. Following uracil-DNA glycosylase treatment, all cDNA underwent a first 18-cycle PCR with the universal primers M1SS and BC2_uni_R. Per the original workflow: For normalization, 1 million high-quality reads, each with a distinct molecular identifier, were randomly selected from each sample. Instead of being binned into consensus sequences, reads with shared molecular identifiers were discarded. MiTCR, run with a Q25 quality threshold and the strictest error-elimination algorithm, handled CDR3 identification, clonotype clustering and error correction. Lower-bound total TCR beta diversity was estimated with a nonparametric unseen species model using Euler transformation. TCRdb redid the processing of the public reads, applying fastp at Q25 and MiXCR, and retained in-frame beta chains. One record per CDR3 amino acid sequence lists the most common genes and DNA. It is TCRdb's table, rather than the study itself, that gives the V and J calls and clone size. In all, the sample holds approximately 960,000 distinct CDR3 sequences, and roughly 29% of those were seen once. The ten largest clones represent 10% to 13% of the sample.

Donors were a few dozen systemically healthy Caucasian individuals from Russia aged roughly 6 to 90 years. About 10 milliliters of peripheral blood were collected from each donor into EDTA-treated Vacutainer tubes. Ficoll-Paque density-gradient centrifugation was used to isolate PBMCs, with at least 6 million per sample. Trizol reagent was used to extract total RNA from the PBMCs, yielding at least 5.5 micrograms per sample. For every donor, an aliquot of PBMCs went through flow cytometry to measure the percentages of naive CD45RAhigh/CD27high T cells. This sample was also put to use in a study of T cells of mothers and their children. Reported in the second study: Donors were nine systemically healthy Caucasian individuals: three mothers and their six children. cDNA synthesis consumed the entire amount of extracted RNA, loaded at roughly 1.5 ug RNA in each 15 ul reaction. In the second PCR, the M1S primer added sample barcodes and 2-4 random nucleotides. Over 9 million TCR beta CDR3 reads came from each mother, compared with around 3 million reads from each child. In both related and unrelated pairs, thymic selection shapes the output of TCR recombination in a similar way, with inherited differences having only a minor effect. Normalized repertoire overlap in related mother-child pairs was always slightly higher than in unrelated mother-child pairs, but the difference was never significant. Persistent microchimeric T cell clones were not detected, at a sensitivity of 95 to 100 clones per million clonotypes. To look for features that set related mother-child pairs apart from unrelated individuals, the researchers ran deep NGS to compare the TCR beta repertoires of mothers and children. Mothers averaged roughly 40 +/- 4 years of age and children averaged approximately 12 +/- 4 years. After adapter ligation with NEBNext reagents, the libraries were sequenced on Illumina HiSeq 2000 with 100+100 nt paired-end reads. Mother and child libraries were prepared a month apart and sequenced in separate runs to prevent cross-contamination. Each donor had between roughly 500,000 and 2,200,000 distinct TCR beta clonotypes identified. Naive TCR beta clonotypes were estimated from low-frequency clonotypes matched to each donor's FACS-determined naive share, without sorting.

The receptor comes from a woman between 40 and 50 years old in good health. In this chain, TRBV6-6 is recombined with TRBJ1-5; TRBD1 fits 10 bases in the junction. Sequencing was performed on blood. The CDR3 is CASRQDRGVYSNQPQHF. The bases are TGTGCCAGCAGACAGGACAGGGGGGTATATAGCAATCAGCCCCAGCATTTT.